This record concerns one T cell receptor (beta chain) sequence. This sample was included in a study of blood T cell repertoires in COVID-19. Measured with immunoSEQ multiplex PCR; TCRdb has only the in-frame clones, and not every one. The sample has around 270,000 clones; around 89% are singletons. V gave up 0 bases and J gave up 3 bases; unmatched junction bases: 3. Per germline, CDR1 SGHDT and CDR2 YYEEEE. CDR3 size: 15 residues. Source material: peripheral blood. The source of this sequence is a middle-aged man with acute or convalescent COVID-19. The chain employs TRBV5-6 and TRBJ2-3; the match to TRBD1 covers 8 bases. The CDR3 protein is CASSLGRTGTDTQYF. CDR3 nucleotides: TGTGCCAGCAGCTTGGGTCGGACAGGGACAGATACGCAGTATTTT.